This is a list of T cell receptor beta chains from one sample in a study of shared clonotypes between healthy human individuals. Assay: immunoSEQ multiplex PCR; the TCRdb copy retains only in-frame clones and omits some. The repertoire holds around 1,000,000 clones, with approximately 80% as singletons. Sequences were obtained from memory CD4+ T cells from PBMCs. The receptor set was obtained from a man between 18 and 29 years old in good health. Some clones in this sample may be carry-over from other donors' samples. Both conserved end residues are part of each CDR3. D genes are given only for firm matches. For some rows the clone size is stated as once, few or many, or as a class when expanded; others skip it.

TRBJ1-1 - TRBD1 TRBV4-1 CASSQGRGAGETEAFF TGCGCCAGCAGCCAAGGCAGGGGGGCGGGAGAAACTGAAGCTTTCTTT
TRBJ2-2 - - TRBV18 CASSPWRDTGELFF TGTGCCAGCTCACCATGGAGGGACACCGGGGAGCTGTTTTTT
TRBJ1-3 - - TRBV7-2 CASSLFRASGNTIYF TGTGCCAGCAGCTTATTCAGGGCGTCTGGAAACACCATATATTTT
TRBJ2-2 - - TRBV10-3 CAIREGQFPGELFF TGTGCCATCAGGGAGGGACAATTTCCCGGGGAGCTGTTTTTT
TRBJ2-2 - TRBD2 TRBV5-4 CASSPSSSTSGIITGELFF TGTGCCAGCAGCCCTTCAAGCTCGACTAGCGGGATTATCACCGGGGAGCTGTTTTTT
TRBJ2-7 once - TRBV28 CASSSPGPVSYEQYF TGTGCCAGCAGTTCCCCGGGGCCGGTTTCCTACGAGCAGTACTTC
TRBJ2-3 - - TRBV5-1 CASSSPDGSTDTQYF TGCGCCAGCAGCTCGCCCGACGGAAGCACAGATACGCAGTATTTT
TRBJ1-1 few TRBD1 TRBV27 CASSRGQSGSEAFF TGTGCCAGCAGCCGGGGACAGTCTGGGTCCGAAGCTTTCTTT
TRBJ2-2 - TRBD1 TRBV6-6 CASSYSTGAGELFF TGTGCCAGCAGTTACTCGACAGGGGCCGGGGAGCTGTTTTTT
TRBJ1-1 few - TRBV4-2 CASSQEGTNTEAFF TGTGCCAGCAGCCAAGAAGGAACGAACACTGAAGCTTTCTTT
TRBJ1-2 few - TRBV5-4 CASSPGAVPYGYTF TGTGCCAGCAGCCCTGGGGCGGTTCCCTATGGCTACACCTTC
TRBJ1-1 - - TRBV6-5 CASSWSGAAYTEAFF TGTGCCAGCAGTTGGTCTGGGGCGGCGTACACTGAAGCTTTCTTT
TRBJ2-6 - TRBD1 TRBV27 CASSLVGTGGSGANVLTF TGTGCCAGCAGTCTAGTAGGGACAGGGGGCTCTGGGGCCAACGTCCTGACTTTC
TRBJ2-7 once - TRBV9 CASSVAQGGYEQYF TGTGCCAGCAGCGTAGCTCAGGGAGGCTACGAGCAGTACTTC
TRBJ2-5 - TRBD1 TRBV7-6 CASSLYTRGSSETQYF TGTGCCAGCAGCTTATACACCAGGGGGTCGTCAGAGACCCAGTACTTC
TRBJ2-2 once TRBD1 TRBV7-2 CASSLIDRGRKTGELFF TGTGCCAGCAGCTTAATCGACAGGGGACGAAAAACCGGGGAGCTGTTTTTT
TRBJ1-1 - - TRBV27 CASSLFRGTEAFF TGTGCCAGCAGTCTCTTCAGGGGCACTGAAGCTTTCTTT
TRBJ1-1 few - TRBV20-1 CSATRHTEAFF TGCAGTGCAACCCGCCACACTGAAGCTTTCTTT
TRBJ1-1 - - TRBV28 CASRMTGTEAFF TGTGCCAGTAGGATGACAGGCACTGAAGCTTTCTTT
TRBJ2-2 - - TRBV7-9 CASSHVKTPPTGELFF TGTGCCAGCAGCCACGTCAAAACTCCCCCCACCGGGGAGCTGTTTTTT
TRBJ1-2 - - TRBV28 CASSLRDYGYTF TGTGCCAGCAGTTTACGGGACTATGGCTACACCTTC
TRBJ2-6 - TRBD1 TRBV7-9 CASSLIGQGIISGANVLTF TGTGCCAGCAGCTTAATAGGACAGGGTATTATCTCTGGGGCCAACGTCCTGACTTTC
TRBJ1-3 - - TRBV6-6 CASSRDTRSGNTIYF TGTGCCAGCAGTCGGGACACCCGCTCTGGAAACACCATATATTTT
TRBJ2-3 - TRBD1 TRBV27 CASSPSDRVEGTDTQYF TGTGCCAGCAGCCCATCAGACAGGGTTGAGGGCACAGATACGCAGTATTTT
TRBJ2-3 - - TRBV10-3 CAISESGSTDTQYF TGTGCCATCAGTGAGTCCGGGAGCACAGATACGCAGTATTTT
TRBJ2-7 - - TRBV11-2 CASSPPGTANSYEQYF TGTGCCAGCAGCCCACCCGGGACTGCAAACTCCTACGAGCAGTACTTC
TRBJ2-5 few - TRBV28 CASSVGLLGQETQYF TGTGCCAGCAGTGTAGGACTATTGGGCCAAGAGACCCAGTACTTC
TRBJ2-5 - TRBD2 TRBV11-2 CASSLGAGGPRETQYF TGTGCCAGCAGCTTAGGCGCGGGAGGGCCGAGGGAGACCCAGTACTTC
TRBJ1-4 once - TRBV6-5 CASSYLGPGEKLFF TGTGCCAGCAGTTATCTCGGCCCGGGGGAAAAACTGTTTTTT
TRBJ2-7 - - TRBV7-2 CASSLARDYEQYF TGTGCCAGCAGCTTAGCGCGGGACTACGAGCAGTACTTC
TRBJ2-6 - - TRBV11-3 CASSLNSGANVLTF TGTGCCAGCAGCTTAAACTCTGGGGCCAACGTCCTGACTTTC
TRBJ2-3 - - TRBV7-6 CASGGSGIRDTQYF TGTGCCAGCGGGGGCAGTGGTATCCGAGATACGCAGTATTTT
TRBJ2-5 - - TRBV9 CASSVQIQETQYF TGTGCCAGCAGCGTGCAGATCCAAGAGACCCAGTACTTC
TRBJ2-7 - TRBD2 TRBV5-1 CASSISSGAGEQYF TGCGCCAGCAGCATTTCTAGCGGGGCTGGTGAGCAGTACTTC
TRBJ2-7 - - TRBV4-1 CASSPELIYEQYF TGCGCCAGCAGCCCAGAACTGATCTACGAGCAGTACTTC
TRBJ2-2 - - TRBV7-2 CASSLYQGTGELFF TGTGCCAGCAGCTTATATCAGGGCACCGGGGAGCTGTTTTTT
TRBJ2-1 - TRBD2 TRBV9 CASSAGLAVYNEQFF TGTGCCAGCAGCGCAGGACTAGCGGTATACAATGAGCAGTTCTTC
TRBJ1-3 - - TRBV5-4 CASSQRGYGNTIYF TGTGCCAGCAGCCAGAGGGGGTATGGAAACACCATATATTTT
TRBJ2-4 once TRBD2 TRBV18 CASSPTVSGSDIQYF TGTGCCAGCTCACCAACAGTCAGCGGGAGTGACATTCAGTACTTC